This TCR beta chain was identified in a study of cytomegalovirus exposure and HLA in healthy donors. Study-wide background: A prior analysis found 117 million unique TCR beta sequences from 150 million to 200 million T cells.

Primers included in the PCR were 60 Vbeta and 13 Jbeta primers. Sequenced by immunoSEQ multiplex PCR; TCRdb stores in-frame clones only, minus some. Of under 200,000 clones in the sample, over 70% were seen once. Trimming stripped 10 bases from V and 0 bases from J, with 10 bases between. Germline lookup yields CDR1 ENHRY and CDR2 SYGVKD. The CDR3 has 13 residues. To note about this clone: Its antigen remains unknown.

Study outcomes and limitations: Overall, under 200 TCR beta chains were annotated as cytomegalovirus-associated. Earlier results showed most TCR beta V segments being productive about 90% or about 30% of the time.

The material sequenced was PBMCs. The receptor was isolated from a woman in her forties or fifties in good health and CMV-seronegative. The rearrangement joins TRBV10-3 to TRBJ1-5; maybe TRBD1 (5 bases). CDR3 nucleotides: TGTGCCACGAGACAGTATAGCAATCAGCCCCAGCATTTT. Translated, it gives CATRQYSNQPQHF.